What follows are 16 T cell receptor beta chains derived from one specimen sequenced in a study of vaccination and CD4 T cells after COVID-19. These receptors have no known antigen. The treatment here: approximately 9-day PBMC culture with coronavirus spike peptide pools or control peptides (ViraFEST assay). Cultured CD4+ T cell DNA was sequenced using the Oncomine TCR Beta short-read assay. TCRdb passed the PCR reads through MiXCR, listing each CDR3 protein once. The sample shows over 12,000 distinct CDR3 sequences, roughly 50% of them seen only once. Sample: CD4+ T cells from blood, cultured in vitro. The source is a human donor who had recovered from COVID-19.

As regards this clonotype: An end of the junction does not agree with germline; a read error may underlie this. The chain links TRBV6-1 to TRBJ1-1, with 8 bases aligning to TRBD1. The CDR3 runs 16 residues. Germline V gene lookup returns CDR1 MNHNS and CDR2 SASEGT. CDR3 in amino acids: CASREDRGTLNTEAFF. The CDR3 nucleotides read TGTGCCAGCAGGGAAGACAGGGGCACTTTGAACACTGAAGCTTTCTTT.

This chain joins TRBV14 and TRBJ2-5, with TRBD1 matching over 7 bases. The CDR3 extends over 15 amino acids. Germline CDR1 is SGHDN and CDR2 is FVKESK. V dropped 6 bases and J dropped 4; count of bases not matched to a gene: 11. The CDR3 here is CASRDRDKSRETQYF. CDR3 DNA sequence: TGTGCCAGCAGAGACAGGGACAAGAGCAGAGAGACCCAGTACTTC.

This chain connects TRBV12-3 or TRBV12-4 to TRBJ2-2; D unclear. Deletions cut 2 bases from V and 7 bases from J, with 8 bases between. There are 13 residues in the CDR3. The CDR3 sequence is CASSLRPNGELFF. DNA of the CDR3: TGTGCCAGCAGTTTAAGACCTAACGGGGAGCTGTTTTTT.

The CDR3 DNA reads as TGTGCCAGCAGCAGTAGGCGGGGTCCCAATCAGCCCCAGCATTTT. Amino acid sequence: CASSSRRGPNQPQHF. V is TRBV7-9 and J is TRBJ1-5; no firm D call. The CDR3 has 15 residues. Trimming took 5 bases from V and 3 from J, leaving 14 bases between them. The germline gives CDR1 SEHNR, CDR2 FQNEAQ (reference sequence).

This clonotype showed up just a few times. The V call is TRBV20-1, the J call TRBJ1-6; D is undetermined. V dropped 2 bases and J dropped 9 bases, with 23 bases sitting between them. Germline V gene data show CDR1 as DFQATT and CDR2 as SNEGSKA (reference sequence). This CDR3 is built from 17 residues. The DNA of the CDR3 is TGCAGTGCTAGAATAACGACGTCCGTGGGGAACCGTTCACCCCTCCACTTT. The encoded protein is CSARITTSVGNRSPLHF.

CDR3 coding DNA: TGCGCCAGCAGCTCTTGGGGGCGACAGGGTGAAGCTTTCTTT. Protein sequence: CASSSWGRQGEAFF. The chain recombines TRBV5-1 with TRBJ1-1; TRBD1 aligns across 7 bases. In germline, CDR1 is SGHRS, CDR2 YFSETQ. This CDR3 region has 14 residues. With 3 bases clipped from V and 7 bases from J, the junction kept 9 bases outside the gene matches.

This chain links TRBV2 with TRBJ2-3, with D unresolved. Germline assignment: CDR1 SNHLY and CDR2 FYNNEI. CDR3 length: 12 amino acids. V shed 1 base and J shed 5 bases, with 4 bases lying between them. CDR3 sequence: CASSEDRDTQYF. CDR3 nucleotide sequence: TGTGCCAGCAGTGAAGACCGAGATACGCAGTATTTT. The full variable domain, with the rest looked up from reference TRBV2 and TRBJ2-3, is EPEVTQTPSHQVTQMGQEVILRCVPISNHLYFYWYRQILGQKVEFLVSFYNNEISEKSEIFDDQFSVERPDGSNFTLKIRSTKLEDSAMYFCASSEDRDTQYFGPGTRLTVL.

The gene calls are TRBV7-9 and TRBJ2-3; TRBD2 aligns across 9 bases. The trim removed 5 bases at V and 7 bases at J, leaving 13 bases unmatched. CDR1 and CDR2 (germline): SEHNR, FQNEAQ (reference sequence). There are 16 residues in the CDR3. Here the CDR3 reads CASSPGIAGAFHTQYF. The CDR3 DNA sequence: TGTGCCAGCAGCCCGGGGATAGCGGGAGCATTTCATACGCAGTATTTT.

This clonotype occurred once. The chain carries TRBV7-2 and TRBJ1-5, with TRBD1 matching over 7 bases. The CDR3 is made up of 16 amino acids. J was trimmed by 0 bases and V by 2 bases; bases with no gene match: 4. The germline V gene has CDR1 SGHTA and CDR2 FQGNSA. This CDR3 is CASSLYRGLSNQPQHF. The CDR3 region has the DNA TGTGCCAGCAGCTTATACAGGGGACTTAGCAATCAGCCCCAGCATTTT.

The chain carries TRBV7-2 and TRBJ2-3; D is ambiguous. CDR1 is SGHTA, CDR2 FQGNSA, per germline. Trimming stripped 4 bases from V and 3 bases from J, with 14 bases between. This CDR3 region has 15 residues. The CDR3 spells CASSYGLPSTDTQYF. DNA of the CDR3: TGTGCCAGCAGCTACGGTCTCCCCTCGACAGATACGCAGTATTTT.

This clonotype was seen a handful of times. This sequence joins TRBV20-1 and TRBJ2-5; TRBD2 might be the D (6 bases). V lost 6 bases and J lost 5, with 16 bases in between. This CDR3 is built from 13 residues. The germline CDR1 and CDR2 sequences are DFQATT and SNEGSKA (reference sequence). CDR3 nucleotides: TGCAGTGCCACCGGGAGTCTCGGTGAGACCCAGTACTTC. The encoded protein is CSATGSLGETQYF.

This chain uses TRBV5-1 with TRBJ2-1, with 10 nucleotides matching TRBD2. The CDR3 is made up of 15 amino acids. CDR1 is SGHRS and CDR2 is YFSETQ in the germline V gene. V lost 3 bases, J lost 9 bases, and 9 bases stayed unmatched. This CDR3 reads CASSYLAGVGAEQFF. CDR3 in DNA: TGCGCCAGCAGCTACCTAGCGGGAGTGGGCGCTGAGCAGTTCTTC.

The V gene is TRBV20-1, the J gene TRBJ2-3; D is undetermined. Trimming stripped 0 bases from V and 9 bases from J, with 13 bases between. The CDR3 sequence is 13 residues long. Germline V gene data show CDR1 as DFQATT and CDR2 as SNEGSKA (reference sequence). CDR3 loop: CSARDFGVGTQYF. The CDR3 DNA is TGCAGTGCTAGAGATTTTGGGGTCGGGACGCAGTATTTT.

The CDR3 DNA reads as TGTGCCAGCAGCTTACTAGGGTACAATGAGCAGTTCTTC. The encoded protein is CASSLLGYNEQFF. The V gene is TRBV11-3, the J gene TRBJ2-1, with D unresolved. The CDR3 is made up of 13 amino acids. Germline CDR1 and CDR2: SGHNT and YENEEA. V was clipped by 2 bases and J by 4 bases, with 6 bases between them.

This rearrangement joins TRBV20-1 to TRBJ1-1; D remains ambiguous. Germline lookup yields CDR1 DFQATT and CDR2 SNEGSKA (reference sequence). The CDR3 totals 10 residues. V lost 2 bases and J lost 3, with 1 base in between. The CDR3 here is CSARHTEAFF. DNA of the CDR3: TGCAGTGCTAGACACACTGAAGCTTTCTTT.

As DNA, the CDR3 is TGTGCCAGCAGTGTACGTGTGAACACTGAAGCTTTCTTT. Amino acid sequence: CASSVRVNTEAFF. V and J are TRBV6-1 and TRBJ1-1; D not certain. The CDR3 consists of 13 residues. V lost 4 bases and J lost 0, with 6 bases in between. CDR1 MNHNS and CDR2 SASEGT come from the germline V gene.